The 23 T cell receptor beta chains reported below all come from one sample, sequenced in a study of Tregs in tolerant kidney transplant recipients. Sequencing was performed with immunoSEQ multiplex PCR; in TCRdb, only in-frame clones are kept and a portion is missing. The table lists roughly 68,000 clones, 65% to 85% of them singletons. The sample comprised CD4+ T cells from blood. These TCRs come from a human donor in good health.

This clone was observed once. The chain's CDR3 is CASSLTLTGGLFF. CDR3 DNA: TGCGCCAGCAGCTTGACCCTAACAGGGGGACTGTTTTTT. The chain is built from TRBV5-1 and TRBJ1-4; 8 bases are shared with TRBD1. Looked up from germline, CDR1 is SGHRS and CDR2 is YFSETQ. Trimming cost V 1 base and J 13 bases; bases outside gene matches: 6. The CDR3 is 13 amino acids.

The chain is built from TRBV29-1 and TRBJ1-1, with 7 bases aligning to TRBD1. The CDR3 sequence is 13 residues long. J was trimmed by 1 base and V by 5 bases; bases with no gene match: 4. Germline CDR1 reads SQVTM; CDR2 reads ANQGSEA. The CDR3 here is CSVSGGTNTEAFF. In DNA, the CDR3 is TGCAGCGTTTCAGGGGGAACGAACACTGAAGCTTTCTTT.

The rearrangement uses TRBV6-1 and TRBJ2-3; D is possibly TRBD2 (7 bases). The CDR3 covers 13 residues. The V gene lost 8 bases and the J gene lost 10 bases, with 19 bases spanning the gap. Germline V CDR1 and CDR2: MNHNS, SASEGT. The CDR3 DNA reads as TGTGCCAGCCTAGGAGGGGGGGGAAGAGCGCAGTATTTT. Translating it yields CASLGGGGRAQYF.

This chain connects TRBV27 to TRBJ1-6; 7 positions agree with TRBD1. The junction had 6 bases not matched to a gene; V was cut back by 7 bases and J by 6 bases. The CDR3 loop spans 14 amino acids. Germline V CDR1 and CDR2: MNHEY, SMNVEV (reference sequence). CDR3 DNA sequence: TGTGCCAGCACTATAGGACAGGCTAATTCACCCCTCCACTTT. This encodes CASTIGQANSPLHF.

The chain couples TRBV9 to TRBJ2-2; TRBD2 matches 11 bases. The V gene end was trimmed by 3 bases and the J gene end by 4 bases; junction bases not matched to a gene: 8. Germline V gene sequence: CDR1 SGDLS, CDR2 YYNGEE. This CDR3 comprises 17 residues. CDR3 region: CASSALAGGPITGELFF. In nucleotides, the CDR3 is TGTGCCAGCAGCGCCCTAGCGGGGGGTCCGATCACCGGGGAGCTGTTTTTT.

The chain joins TRBV5-1 to TRBJ2-1; TRBD1 might be the D (6 bases). V was shortened by 4 bases and J by 2 bases, with 13 bases between the two germline ends. CDR3 length: 15 residues. Germline V gene data show CDR1 as SGHRS and CDR2 as YFSETQ. The CDR3 loop is CASSTRGVPYNEQFF. The CDR3 DNA follows: TGCGCCAGCAGCACCAGGGGCGTACCCTACAATGAGCAGTTCTTC. Combining the CDR3 with reference TRBV5-1 and TRBJ2-1 gives the whole variable domain KAGVTQTPRYLIKTRGQQVTLSCSPISGHRSVSWYQQTPGQGLQFLFEYFSETQRNKGNFPGRFSGRQFSNSRSEMNVSTLELGDSALYLCASSTRGVPYNEQFFGPGTRLTVL.

This clone was detected once. J is TRBJ2-4 and V is TRBV10-3; 8 bases are shared with TRBD2. In germline, CDR1 is ENHRY, CDR2 SYGVKD. This CDR3 is 14 amino acids long. Trimming took 7 bases from V and 9 from J; bases not matched to a gene: 11. This CDR3 is CAITAGGPGFIQYF. The CDR3 bases are TGTGCCATCACCGCGGGGGGTCCAGGTTTCATTCAGTACTTC.

V and J are TRBV6-6 and TRBJ2-5, with unresolved D. There are 13 residues in the CDR3. Germline CDR1 MNHNY, CDR2 SVGAGI (reference sequence). With 0 bases removed from V and 7 bases from J, the gap between germline ends came to 9 bases. Here the CDR3 DNA reads TGTGCCAGCAGTTACTCTATACATGGGACCCAGTACTTC. Encoded protein: CASSYSIHGTQYF.

The J gene is TRBJ2-5, the V gene TRBV2, with D unresolved. V lost 1 base and J lost 13, with 16 bases in between. CDR1 and CDR2 from the germline V gene are SNHLY and FYNNEI. The CDR3 spans 13 residues. CDR3 in amino acids: CASSEGEGLGLYF. In DNA form, the CDR3 reads TGTGCCAGCAGTGAAGGGGAAGGGTTAGGCCTGTACTTC.

V and J are TRBV25-1 and TRBJ2-3; 7 nucleotides agree with TRBD2. The CDR3 runs to 13 residues. Germline CDR1 and CDR2: MGHDK and SYGVNS. Unmatched junction bases numbered 5, after V lost 9 bases and J lost 2 bases. The CDR3 nucleotides read TGTGCCAGTATCGGGAGGAACACAGATACGCAGTATTTT. Amino acids: CASIGRNTDTQYF.

The chain combines TRBV14 with TRBJ1-2; no definite D call. The CDR3 consists of 15 residues. V was cut by 4 bases and J by 3 bases, with 15 bases left in between. Looked up from germline, CDR1 is SGHDN and CDR2 is FVKESK. The CDR3 DNA sequence: TGTGCCAGCAGCCCGACCGGCTCCGAGTACTATGGCTACACCTTC. It is translated as CASSPTGSEYYGYTF.

This chain connects TRBV2 to TRBJ1-1; D is uncertain. The CDR3 extends over 13 amino acids. Germline lookup yields CDR1 SNHLY and CDR2 FYNNEI. Trimming took 7 bases from V and 1 from J, leaving 10 bases between them. The CDR3 nucleotides read TGTGCCAGCACTCAGGAGCCGAACACTGAAGCTTTCTTT. As protein: CASTQEPNTEAFF.

This rearrangement joins TRBV11-2 to TRBJ1-4; no clear D gene. From germline, CDR1 is SGHAT and CDR2 FQNNGV. The CDR3 sequence is 13 residues long. Trimming left V 7 bases short and J 8 bases short, with 14 bases between. In DNA form, the CDR3 reads TGTGCCAGCACCCTTCGAGGAGGCGAAAAACTGTTTTTT. Translating it yields CASTLRGGEKLFF.

This clone has only one observation. The rearrangement links TRBV7-2 to TRBJ2-7, with a weak D call TRBD2 (6 bases). V lost 5 bases and J 3 bases, leaving 14 bases between the germline ends. CDR3 length equals 14 residues. Germline CDR1 and CDR2: SGHTA and FQGNSA. CDR3 protein: CASSRRGTDYEQYF. As DNA, the CDR3 is TGTGCCAGCAGCAGGAGGGGCACCGACTACGAGCAGTACTTC. The variable domain in full, with the rest retrieved from reference TRBV7-2 and TRBJ2-7, is GAGVSQSPSNKVTEKGKDVELRCDPISGHTALYWYRQSLGQGLEFLIYFQGNSAPDKSGLPSDRFSAERTGGSVSTLTIQRTQQEDSAVYLCASSRRGTDYEQYFGPGTRLTVT.

J is TRBJ1-3 and V is TRBV5-4, with D uncertain. V was cut by 2 bases and J by 4 bases, with 7 bases left in between. Germline V gene sequence: CDR1 SGHNT, CDR2 YYREEE (reference sequence). This CDR3 is 13 amino acids long. The CDR3 DNA reads TGTGCCAGCAGCTTTCAAGGCGGAAACACCATATATTTT. It codes for CASSFQGGNTIYF.

As regards this clone: The germline gene is not matched at one end of the junction; a read error may be the cause. CDR3 coding DNA: TGTGCCAGCAGCACTACCGGGACTGATTTGGCTTATGGCTACACTTTC. It encodes CASSTTGTDLAYGYTF. The chain links TRBV9 to TRBJ1-2; tentative D call: TRBD1 (5 bases). The CDR3 is 16 amino acids. The germline V gene encodes CDR1 SGDLS and CDR2 YYNGEE.

The rearrangement uses TRBV5-4 and TRBJ2-5, with 9 nucleotides matching TRBD1. This CDR3 has 14 residues. Germline V gives CDR1 SGHNT, CDR2 YYREEE (reference sequence). V was pared by 4 bases and J by 3 bases, with 4 bases of the junction left unmatched. In nucleotides, the CDR3 is TGTGCCAGCAGCAGGGACAGGGTAGAAGAGACCCAGTACTTC. This gives the protein CASSRDRVEETQYF.

The chain carries TRBV6-1 and TRBJ1-1; maybe TRBD1 (5 bases). The germline CDR1 and CDR2 sequences are MNHNS and SASEGT. Trimming removed 5 bases from V and 11 bases from J, with 18 bases in between. This CDR3 region has 13 residues. The DNA for the CDR3 is TGTGCCAGCAGTCCCCCCGGCAGGGAGGGGGCTTTCTTT. Amino acid sequence: CASSPPGREGAFF.

The chain has TRBV30 and TRBJ1-2; D uncertain. Trimming took 0 bases from V and 9 from J, leaving 11 bases between them. The CDR3 has 12 residues. The germline V gene has CDR1 GTSNPN and CDR2 SVGIG (reference sequence). CDR3 loop: CAWSVPKSRYTF. The CDR3, as DNA: TGTGCCTGGAGTGTACCAAAGTCTCGCTACACCTTC.

V gene TRBV21-1 combines with J gene TRBJ2-3; TRBD2, the table's D call, was not compared with the DNA. TRBV21-1 is reported as a pseudogene. The CDR3 spans 14 residues. CDR3: CASSALAGTDTQYF. CDR3 DNA: TGTGCCAGCAGCGCACTAGCGGGCACAGATACGCAGTATTTT.

The chain is built from TRBV4-3 and TRBJ1-2, with TRBD1 matching 12 bases. CDR1 and CDR2 (germline): LGHNA, YSLEER. The CDR3 sequence is 16 residues long. The J segment lost 4 bases and the V segment lost 3 bases, leaving 6 bases of the junction unmatched. The DNA for the CDR3 is TGCGCCAGCAGCCACGGGACAGGGGGCGCCGCCTATGGCTACACCTTC. Amino acids: CASSHGTGGAAYGYTF.

About this clone: A junction end diverges from the germline sequence, so it may reflect a read error. The chain recombines TRBV6-5 with TRBJ2-7; 8 bases are a match to TRBD1. The CDR3 consists of 14 residues. Germline lookup yields CDR1 MNHEY and CDR2 SVGAGI. The CDR3 spells CASTVDRDSYGQYF. For the CDR3, the DNA is TGTGCCAGCACGGTGGACAGGGACTCCTACGGGCAGTACTTC.

The genes are TRBV7-3 and TRBJ2-2; D might be TRBD2 (6 bases). The CDR3 sequence is 14 residues long. Trimming cost V 5 bases and J 6 bases, with 13 bases left between them. Germline V gene lookup returns CDR1 SGHTA and CDR2 FQGTGA. Here the CDR3 reads CASSQITGAGELFF. The CDR3 coding sequence is TGTGCCAGCAGCCAAATCACGGGGGCCGGGGAGCTGTTTTTT.